Each of the 13 T cell receptor beta chains below was sequenced from the same sample in a study of CD49a tissue-resident CD8 T cells in human skin. Measured with immunoSEQ multiplex PCR; TCRdb has only the in-frame clones, and not every one. The sample contains about 1,500 clones, less than 80% of which appear only once. The source material was CLA- CD8+ effector memory T cells sorted from blood. The receptors originated from a human donor in good health.

This clone was counted a single time. The chain uses TRBV4-2 and TRBJ2-1; D is perhaps TRBD2 (6 bases). The CDR3 is made up of 16 amino acids. Germline-derived CDR1 and CDR2 are LGHNA and YNFKEQ. V gave up 0 bases and J gave up 1 base, with 10 bases separating them. The CDR3 DNA reads as TGTGCCAGCAGCCAAGACGGGACTCATTCCTACAATGAGCAGTTCTTC. The encoded protein is CASSQDGTHSYNEQFF.

The chain is built from TRBV11-2 and TRBJ1-1; the D is unclear. From germline, CDR1 is SGHAT and CDR2 FQNNGV. This CDR3 is built from 12 residues. V lost 3 bases to trimming and J lost 8 bases, with 10 bases between them. Written as DNA, the CDR3 is TGTGCCAGCAGCTTTAGAACCCCAGAAGCTTTCTTT. This gives the protein CASSFRTPEAFF. The full variable domain, completed using reference TRBV11-2 and TRBJ1-1, is EAGVAQSPRYKIIEKRQSVAFWCNPISGHATLYWYQQILGQGPKLLIQFQNNGVVDDSQLPKDRFSAERLKGVDSTLKIQPAKLEDSAVYLCASSFRTPEAFFGQGTRLTVV.

The rearrangement joins TRBV6-1 to TRBJ2-3; 8 bases agree with TRBD2. The V segment lost 3 bases and the J segment 0 bases; nucleotides outside the gene matches: 5. The germline V gene encodes CDR1 MNHNS and CDR2 SASEGT. The CDR3 loop spans 16 amino acids. CDR3 protein: CASSDGKRGSTDTQYF. CDR3 nucleotide sequence: TGTGCCAGCAGTGATGGGAAGCGGGGGAGCACAGATACGCAGTATTTT.

V usage is TRBV27 and J usage is TRBJ2-1, with D perhaps TRBD1 (6 bases). Germline CDR1 is MNHEY and CDR2 is SMNVEV (reference sequence). The CDR3 has 15 amino acids. V lost 7 bases to trimming and J lost 3 bases, with 16 bases between them. CDR3 sequence reads: CASIRQANVYNEQFF. The DNA for the CDR3 is TGTGCCAGCATCCGACAGGCTAACGTCTACAATGAGCAGTTCTTC.

The rearrangement links TRBV14 to TRBJ1-1; D call uncertain. V dropped 0 bases and J dropped 6 bases, with 8 bases sitting between them. The CDR3 loop spans 13 amino acids. Germline loops: CDR1 SGHDN, CDR2 FVKESK. CDR3 region: CASSQDSLSEAFF. The CDR3 coding sequence is TGTGCCAGCAGCCAAGACTCACTTTCTGAAGCTTTCTTT.

This chain uses TRBV6-6 with TRBJ2-1; TRBD1 might be the D (5 bases). In germline, CDR1 is MNHNY, CDR2 SVGAGI (reference sequence). The CDR3 sequence is 13 residues long. V lost 9 bases to trimming and J lost 4 bases, with 13 bases between them. The CDR3 loop is CASSQGEYNEQFF. As DNA, the CDR3 is TGTGCCAGTTCCCAAGGGGAATACAATGAGCAGTTCTTC.

V is TRBV7-7 and J is TRBJ2-4; the match to TRBD2 covers 7 bases. Germline V gene sequence: CDR1 SSHAT, CDR2 FNYEAQ (reference sequence). V was clipped by 2 bases and J by 4 bases; unmatched bases: 11. The CDR3 runs to 17 residues. The CDR3: CASSLIGAGVAKNIQYF. The CDR3 DNA follows: TGTGCCAGCAGCTTAATCGGTGCGGGAGTGGCGAAAAACATTCAGTACTTC.

This rearrangement joins TRBV6-6 to TRBJ2-7, with D maybe TRBD1 (6 bases). Germline V gives CDR1 MNHNY, CDR2 SVGAGI (reference sequence). This CDR3 is 13 amino acids long. V shed 3 bases and J shed 2 bases, with 8 bases lying between them. The CDR3 coding sequence is TGTGCCAGCAGTTATCGGGACACCTACGAGCAGTACTTC. It is translated as CASSYRDTYEQYF.

This chain links TRBV4-2 with TRBJ2-3; D gene ambiguous. CDR1 and CDR2 (germline): LGHNA, YNFKEQ. Trimming pared 1 base from V and 5 bases from J, leaving 7 bases between. The CDR3 extends over 13 amino acids. The CDR3 sequence is CASSQGGLDTQYF. CDR3 in DNA: TGTGCCAGCAGCCAAGGTGGGCTAGATACGCAGTATTTT.

V usage is TRBV27 and J usage is TRBJ2-1, with TRBD2 identical over 9 bases. Germline V lookup: CDR1 MNHEY, CDR2 SMNVEV (reference sequence). The ends lost 6 bases at V and 0 bases at J; junction bases unmatched: 6. This CDR3 is 16 amino acids long. CDR3 DNA sequence: TGTGCCAGCAGCAAAAGCGGGAGGTCCTCCTACAATGAGCAGTTCTTC. Protein sequence: CASSKSGRSSYNEQFF.

The V and J genes are TRBV27 and TRBJ1-5, with 7 nucleotides matching TRBD1. The CDR3 consists of 13 residues. V lost 3 bases and J lost 7; bases outside the gene matches: 3. Germline V CDR1 and CDR2: MNHEY, SMNVEV (reference sequence). CDR3 nucleotide sequence: TGTGCCAGCAGTTTGACAGGGATCCAGCCCCAGCATTTT. Translation gives CASSLTGIQPQHF.

The chain employs TRBV5-1 and TRBJ1-1; no definite D call. The germline V and J ends were trimmed by 4 bases and 4 bases, with 17 bases remaining between them. The germline gives CDR1 SGHRS, CDR2 YFSETQ. CDR3 length: 15 amino acids. The CDR3 loop is CASSREDPRGTEAFF. The CDR3 bases are TGCGCCAGCAGCCGGGAGGACCCTCGGGGCACTGAAGCTTTCTTT.

This chain joins TRBV7-9 and TRBJ2-5, with TRBD2 matching over 9 bases. Germline CDR1 and CDR2: SEHNR and FQNEAQ (reference sequence). This CDR3 has 17 residues. The junction had 12 bases not matched to a gene; V was cut back by 5 bases and J by 2 bases. This CDR3 is CASSLRTSAGLQETQYF. CDR3 bases: TGTGCCAGCAGCCTCAGGACTAGCGCGGGGTTGCAAGAGACCCAGTACTTC. The variable domain in full, with the rest retrieved from reference TRBV7-9 and TRBJ2-5, is DTGVSQNPRHKITKRGQNVTFRCDPISEHNRLYWYRQTLGQGPEFLTYFQNEAQLEKSRLLSDRFSAERPKGSFSTLEIQRTEQGDSAMYLCASSLRTSAGLQETQYFGPGTRLLVL.